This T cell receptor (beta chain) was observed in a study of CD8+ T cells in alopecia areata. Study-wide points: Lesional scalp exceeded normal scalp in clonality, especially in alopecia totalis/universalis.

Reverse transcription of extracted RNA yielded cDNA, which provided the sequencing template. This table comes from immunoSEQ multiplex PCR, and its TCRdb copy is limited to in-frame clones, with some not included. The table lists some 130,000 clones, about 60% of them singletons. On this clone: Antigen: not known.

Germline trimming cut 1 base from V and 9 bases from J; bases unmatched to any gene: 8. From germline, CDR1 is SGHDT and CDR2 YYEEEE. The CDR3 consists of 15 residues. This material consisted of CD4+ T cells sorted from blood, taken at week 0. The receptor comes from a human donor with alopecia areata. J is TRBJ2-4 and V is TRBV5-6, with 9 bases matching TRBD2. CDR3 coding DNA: TGTGCCAGCAGCTTGTTCCCAGCGGGGGGCGGCATTCAGTACTTC. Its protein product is CASSLFPAGGGIQYF.